The sequence of this T cell receptor (beta chain) was determined in a study of human T cells and chemical hapten exposure. TCRdb recomputed calls from the RACE reads with MiXCR, one row per CDR3 protein. The sample records around 350,000 distinct CDR3 sequences, 4.5% to 7% being singletons. As for time point: pre-sensitization, week 0. Stated treatment: therapeutic diphenylcyclopropenone sensitization with weekly scalp DPC. Staff drew blood before applying each patch test. Suited to DPC and affected by alopecia, the donors ranged from 18 to 70 years old. Unfractionated whole blood served as the source for total RNA extraction. CDR1 and CDR2 (germline): MGHDK, SYGVNS. The V end lost 3 bases, the J end lost 11 bases, and 17 bases lay between the germline ends. The CDR3 runs 15 residues.

The sequence came from a young woman with alopecia areata. Some clones in this sample may be carry-over from other donors' samples. This sequence joins TRBV25-1 and TRBJ1-6, with no clear D. This material consisted of whole blood, taken in connection with sensitization to the hapten diphenylcyclopropenone (DPC). Here the CDR3 reads CASSDLSRLGTPLHF. The CDR3 coding sequence is TGTGCCAGCAGTGACTTAAGTCGCCTAGGCACACCCCTCCACTTT.